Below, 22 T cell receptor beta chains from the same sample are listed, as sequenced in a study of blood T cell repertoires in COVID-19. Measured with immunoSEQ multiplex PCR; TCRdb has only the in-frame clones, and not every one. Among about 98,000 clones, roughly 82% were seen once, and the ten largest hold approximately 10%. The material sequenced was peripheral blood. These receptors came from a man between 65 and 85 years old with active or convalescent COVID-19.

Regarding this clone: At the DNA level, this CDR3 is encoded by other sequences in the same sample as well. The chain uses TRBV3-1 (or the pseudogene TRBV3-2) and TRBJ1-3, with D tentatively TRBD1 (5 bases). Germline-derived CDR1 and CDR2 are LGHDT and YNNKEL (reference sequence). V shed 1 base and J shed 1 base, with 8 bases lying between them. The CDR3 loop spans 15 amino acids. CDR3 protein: CASSQGGGSGNTIYF. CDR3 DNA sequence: TGTGCCAGCAGCCAAGGGGGGGGGTCTGGAAACACCATATATTTT.

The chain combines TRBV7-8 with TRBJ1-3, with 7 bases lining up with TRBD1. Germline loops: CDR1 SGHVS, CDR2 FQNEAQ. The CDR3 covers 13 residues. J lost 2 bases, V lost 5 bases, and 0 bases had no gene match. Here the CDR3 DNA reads TGTGCCAGCAGCGGGACAGCTGGAAACACCATATATTTT. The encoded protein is CASSGTAGNTIYF.

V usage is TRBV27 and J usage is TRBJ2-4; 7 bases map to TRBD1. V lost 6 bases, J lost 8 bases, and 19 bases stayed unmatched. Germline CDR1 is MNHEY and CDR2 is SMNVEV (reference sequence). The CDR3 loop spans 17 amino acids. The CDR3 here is CASSTPPTGSPWDIQYF. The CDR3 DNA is TGTGCCAGCAGCACCCCACCGACAGGGTCCCCGTGGGACATTCAGTACTTC.

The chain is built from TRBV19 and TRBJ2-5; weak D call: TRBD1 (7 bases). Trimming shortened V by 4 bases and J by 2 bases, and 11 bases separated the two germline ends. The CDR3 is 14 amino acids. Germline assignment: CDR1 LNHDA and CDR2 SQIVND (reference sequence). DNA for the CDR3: TGTGCCAGTAGTACACAGGGGAGGCAAGAGACCCAGTACTTC. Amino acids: CASSTQGRQETQYF.

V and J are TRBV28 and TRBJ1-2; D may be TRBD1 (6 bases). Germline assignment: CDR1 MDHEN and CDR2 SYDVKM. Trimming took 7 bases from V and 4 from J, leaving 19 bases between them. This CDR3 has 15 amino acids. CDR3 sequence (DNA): TGTGCCAGCACAATGACCGGGGGCGGGAGCTATGGCTACACCTTC. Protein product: CASTMTGGGSYGYTF.

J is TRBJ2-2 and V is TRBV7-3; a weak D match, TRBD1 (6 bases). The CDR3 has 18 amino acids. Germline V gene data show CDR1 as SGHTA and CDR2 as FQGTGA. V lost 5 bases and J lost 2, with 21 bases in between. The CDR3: CASSPRGGAGVNTGELFF. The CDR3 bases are TGTGCCAGCAGCCCAAGGGGTGGGGCAGGGGTTAACACCGGGGAGCTGTTTTTT.

CDR3 sequence: CASSYSSSGQETQYF. The CDR3 nucleotides read TGTGCCAGCAGTTACTCTAGTTCAGGCCAAGAGACCCAGTACTTC. The V call is TRBV6-2 or TRBV6-3, the J call TRBJ2-5; D gene ambiguous. Germline V gene lookup returns CDR1 MNHEY and CDR2 SVGEGT. The ends were cut back, 0 bases at V and 1 base at J, with 9 bases in the middle. CDR3 length: 15 residues.

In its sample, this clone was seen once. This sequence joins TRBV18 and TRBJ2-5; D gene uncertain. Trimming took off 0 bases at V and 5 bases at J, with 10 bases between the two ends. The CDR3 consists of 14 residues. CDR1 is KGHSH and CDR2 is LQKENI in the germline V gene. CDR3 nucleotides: TGTGCCAGCTCACCACCGTTCTTTCGTGAGACCCAGTACTTC. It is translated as CASSPPFFRETQYF.

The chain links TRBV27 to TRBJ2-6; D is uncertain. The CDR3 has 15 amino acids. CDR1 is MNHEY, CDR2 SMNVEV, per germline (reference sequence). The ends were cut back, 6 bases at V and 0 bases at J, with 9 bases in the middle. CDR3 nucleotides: TGTGCCAGCAGGCTTGCAGGCTCTGGGGCCAACGTCCTGACTTTC. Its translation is CASRLAGSGANVLTF.

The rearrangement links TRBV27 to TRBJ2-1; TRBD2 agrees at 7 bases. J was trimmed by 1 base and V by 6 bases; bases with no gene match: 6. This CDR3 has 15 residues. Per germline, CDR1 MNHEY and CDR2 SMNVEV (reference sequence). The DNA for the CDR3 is TGTGCCAGCAGGACCCTTAGCGGGTCCTACAATGAGCAGTTCTTC. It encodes CASRTLSGSYNEQFF.

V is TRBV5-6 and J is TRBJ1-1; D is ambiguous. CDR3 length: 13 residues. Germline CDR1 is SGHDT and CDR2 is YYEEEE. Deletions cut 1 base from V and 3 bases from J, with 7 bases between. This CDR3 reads CASSLLGHTEAFF. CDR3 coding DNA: TGTGCCAGCAGCTTGTTGGGCCACACTGAAGCTTTCTTT.

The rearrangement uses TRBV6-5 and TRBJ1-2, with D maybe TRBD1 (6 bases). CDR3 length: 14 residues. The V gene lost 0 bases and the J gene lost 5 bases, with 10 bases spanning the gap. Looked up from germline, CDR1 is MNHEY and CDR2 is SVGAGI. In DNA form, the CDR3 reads TGTGCCAGCAGTTACTCAGACAGGCGGTATGGCTACACCTTC. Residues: CASSYSDRRYGYTF.

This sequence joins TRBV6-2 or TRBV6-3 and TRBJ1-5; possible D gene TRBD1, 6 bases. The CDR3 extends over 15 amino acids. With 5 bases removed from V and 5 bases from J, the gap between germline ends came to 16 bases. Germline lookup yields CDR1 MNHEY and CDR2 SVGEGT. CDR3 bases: TGTGCCAGCAGTGACCCGGGACACCGAGATCAGCCCCAGCATTTT. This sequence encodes CASSDPGHRDQPQHF.

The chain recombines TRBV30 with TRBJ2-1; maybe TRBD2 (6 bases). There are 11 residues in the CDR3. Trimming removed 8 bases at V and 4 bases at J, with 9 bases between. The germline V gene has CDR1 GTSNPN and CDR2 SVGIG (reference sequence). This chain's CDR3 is CAGGRYNEQFF. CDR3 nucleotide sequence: TGTGCCGGGGGGAGATACAATGAGCAGTTCTTC.

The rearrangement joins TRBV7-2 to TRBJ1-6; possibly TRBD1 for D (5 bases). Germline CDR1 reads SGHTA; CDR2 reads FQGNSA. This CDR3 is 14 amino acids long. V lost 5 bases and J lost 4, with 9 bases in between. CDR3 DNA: TGTGCCAGCAGCCCTCAGGGTTATAATTCACCCCTCCACTTT. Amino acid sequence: CASSPQGYNSPLHF. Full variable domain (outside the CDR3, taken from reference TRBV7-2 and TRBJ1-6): GAGVSQSPSNKVTEKGKDVELRCDPISGHTALYWYRQSLGQGLEFLIYFQGNSAPDKSGLPSDRFSAERTGGSVSTLTIQRTQQEDSAVYLCASSPQGYNSPLHFGNGTRLTVT.

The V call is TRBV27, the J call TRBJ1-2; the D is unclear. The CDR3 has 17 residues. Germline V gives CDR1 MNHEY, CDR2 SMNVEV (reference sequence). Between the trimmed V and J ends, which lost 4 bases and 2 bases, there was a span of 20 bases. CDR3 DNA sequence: TGTGCCAGCAGTTGGCGAGGAGCTGTTAGAGCGAACTATGGCTACACCTTC. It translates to CASSWRGAVRANYGYTF.

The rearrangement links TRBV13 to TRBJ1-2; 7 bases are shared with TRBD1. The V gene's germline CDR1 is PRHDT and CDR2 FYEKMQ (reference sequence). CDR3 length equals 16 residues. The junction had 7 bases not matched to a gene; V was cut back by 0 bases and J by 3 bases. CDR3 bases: TGTGCCAGCAGCTTAGGCCCTGGCAGGGGGGACTATGGCTACACCTTC. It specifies CASSLGPGRGDYGYTF.

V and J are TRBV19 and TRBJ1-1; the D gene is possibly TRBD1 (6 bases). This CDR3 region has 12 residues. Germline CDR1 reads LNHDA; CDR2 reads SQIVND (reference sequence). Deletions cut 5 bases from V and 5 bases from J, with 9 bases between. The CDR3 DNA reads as TGTGCCAGTAGTCTGAGGGGGACTGAAGCTTTCTTT. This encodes CASSLRGTEAFF.

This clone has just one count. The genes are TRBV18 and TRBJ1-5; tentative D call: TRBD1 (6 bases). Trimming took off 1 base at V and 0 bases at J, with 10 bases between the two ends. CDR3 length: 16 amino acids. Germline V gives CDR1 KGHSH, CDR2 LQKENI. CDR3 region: CASSPRQEYSNQPQHF. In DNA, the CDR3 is TGTGCCAGCTCACCACGACAGGAGTATAGCAATCAGCCCCAGCATTTT.

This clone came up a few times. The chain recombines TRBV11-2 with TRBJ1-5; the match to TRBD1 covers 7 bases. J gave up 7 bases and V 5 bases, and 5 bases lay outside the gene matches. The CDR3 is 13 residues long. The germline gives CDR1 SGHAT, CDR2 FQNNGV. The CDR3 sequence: CASSRDRDQPQHF. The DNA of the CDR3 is TGTGCCAGCAGCCGAGACAGGGACCAGCCCCAGCATTTT.

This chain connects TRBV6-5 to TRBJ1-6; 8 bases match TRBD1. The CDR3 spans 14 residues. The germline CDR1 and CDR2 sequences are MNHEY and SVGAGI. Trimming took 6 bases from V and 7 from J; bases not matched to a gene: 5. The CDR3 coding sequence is TGTGCCAGCAGCCGGACAGGGTCGAATTCACCCCTCCACTTT. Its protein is CASSRTGSNSPLHF.

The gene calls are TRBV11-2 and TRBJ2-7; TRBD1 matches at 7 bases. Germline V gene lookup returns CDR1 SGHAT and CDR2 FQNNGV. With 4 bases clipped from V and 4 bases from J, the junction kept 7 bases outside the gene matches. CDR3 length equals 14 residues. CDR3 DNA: TGTGCCAGCAGCTCCTTACAGGGGTGGTACGAGCAGTACTTC. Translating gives CASSSLQGWYEQYF. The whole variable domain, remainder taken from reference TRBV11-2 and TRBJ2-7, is EAGVAQSPRYKIIEKRQSVAFWCNPISGHATLYWYQQILGQGPKLLIQFQNNGVVDDSQLPKDRFSAERLKGVDSTLKIQPAKLEDSAVYLCASSSLQGWYEQYFGPGTRLTVT.